At least ten counts were recorded for the clone carrying this T cell receptor beta chain. The antigen is not known. TCRdb re-called the 5' RACE reads through MiXCR, storing one row per CDR3 protein. This sample yields over 8,500 distinct CDR3 sequences, of which approximately 14% are seen a single time; roughly 13% belongs to the top ten. The data derive from a study of spatial heterogeneity in lung cancer. Time point noted: sample taken at primary tumor resection. Germline-derived CDR1 and CDR2 are DFQATT and SNEGSKA (reference sequence). The CDR3 extends over 17 amino acids. Germline trimming cut 6 bases from V and 1 base from J; bases unmatched to any gene: 7. The study's findings and limits: Within tumors, counts of expanded alpha and beta TCRs tracked tumor mutation counts.

The chain recombines TRBV20-1 with TRBJ2-1; the match to TRBD2 covers 15 bases. The material was lung tumor tissue, obtained at surgery. The origin of this receptor is a male donor with early-stage non-small cell lung cancer. CDR3 sequence reads: CSARTSGRGNSYNEQFF. In nucleotides, the CDR3 is TGCAGTGCCAGGACTAGCGGGAGGGGGAATTCCTACAATGAGCAGTTCTTC.